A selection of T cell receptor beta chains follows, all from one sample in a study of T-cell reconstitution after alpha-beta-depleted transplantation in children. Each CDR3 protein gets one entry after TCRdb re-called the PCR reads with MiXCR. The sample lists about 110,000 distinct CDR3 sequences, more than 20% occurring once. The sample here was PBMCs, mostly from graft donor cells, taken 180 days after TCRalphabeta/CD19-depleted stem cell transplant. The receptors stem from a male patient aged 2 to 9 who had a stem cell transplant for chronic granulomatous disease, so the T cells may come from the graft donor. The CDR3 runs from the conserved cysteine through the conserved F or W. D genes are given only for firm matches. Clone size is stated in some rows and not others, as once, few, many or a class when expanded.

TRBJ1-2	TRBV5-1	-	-	CASSRTAYGYTF	TGCGCCAGCAGCCGGACGGCCTATGGCTACACCTTC
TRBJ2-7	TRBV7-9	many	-	CAISIPGSPYEQYF	TGTGCCATCTCAATCCCGGGATCCCCCTACGAGCAGTACTTC
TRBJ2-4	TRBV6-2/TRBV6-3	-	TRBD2	CASSSPTSGNGNIQYF	TGTGCCAGCAGTTCCCCGACTAGCGGGAATGGAAACATTCAGTACTTC
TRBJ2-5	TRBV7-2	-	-	CASSWERSRETQYF	TGTGCCAGCAGCTGGGAACGGAGCCGAGAGACCCAGTACTTC
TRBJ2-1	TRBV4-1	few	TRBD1	CASSQDRGQVQLRLLSNEQFF	TGCGCCAGCAGCCAAGATCGGGGACAGGTCCAGCTTCGGCTCCTATCGAATGAGCAGTTCTTC
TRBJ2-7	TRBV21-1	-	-	CASSKVWDTISYEQYF	TGTGCCAGCAGCAAGGTATGGGACACGATTTCCTACGAGCAGTACTTC
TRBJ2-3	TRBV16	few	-	CASSQWGDTDTQYF	TGTGCCAGCAGCCAATGGGGGGACACAGATACGCAGTATTTT
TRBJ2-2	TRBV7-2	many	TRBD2	CASSLTGGGYTGELFF	TGTGCCAGCAGCTTGACCGGGGGGGGATACACCGGGGAGCTGTTTTTT
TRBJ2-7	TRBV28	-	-	CASSSPAAGYEQYF	TGTGCCAGCAGTTCGCCAGCGGCAGGCTACGAGCAGTACTTC
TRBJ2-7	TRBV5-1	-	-	CASSPAPSGSGSYEQYF	TGCGCCAGCAGCCCTGCCCCCTCAGGCTCGGGATCCTACGAGCAGTACTTC
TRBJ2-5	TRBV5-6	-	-	CASSHDALQETQYF	TGTGCCAGCAGCCATGACGCCCTACAAGAGACCCAGTACTTC
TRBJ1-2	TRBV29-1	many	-	CSGRWQGGGYTF	TGCAGCGGGAGGTGGCAGGGAGGCGGCTACACCTTC
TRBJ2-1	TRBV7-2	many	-	CASRRPTAHNEQFF	TGTGCCAGCAGGCGACCGACAGCCCACAATGAGCAGTTCTTC
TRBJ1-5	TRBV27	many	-	CASRLTGRGQPQHF	TGTGCCAGCAGGCTGACAGGTCGAGGTCAGCCCCAGCATTTT
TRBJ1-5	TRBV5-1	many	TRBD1	CASSPGQVNQPQHF	TGCGCCAGCAGCCCCGGACAGGTCAATCAGCCCCAGCATTTT
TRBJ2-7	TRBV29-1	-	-	CSVGGGRSYEQYF	TGCAGCGTTGGAGGGGGGAGATCCTACGAGCAGTACTTC
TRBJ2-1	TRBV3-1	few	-	CASTQEGVESSNNEQFF	TGTGCCAGCACCCAAGAGGGGGTCGAGAGTTCGAACAATGAGCAGTTCTTC
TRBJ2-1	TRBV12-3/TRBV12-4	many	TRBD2	CASSNGGARYNEQFF	TGTGCCAGCAGCAACGGGGGGGCCAGGTACAATGAGCAGTTCTTC
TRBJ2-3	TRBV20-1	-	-	CSAAWDTQYF	TGCAGTGCTGCGTGGGATACGCAGTATTTT
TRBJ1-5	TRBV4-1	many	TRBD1	CASSQDLGTGGQPQHF	TGCGCCAGCAGCCAAGATCTGGGGACAGGGGGACAGCCCCAGCATTTT
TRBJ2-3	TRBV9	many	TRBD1	CASSVVETGATDTQYF	TGTGCCAGCAGCGTAGTGGAGACAGGGGCTACAGATACGCAGTATTTT
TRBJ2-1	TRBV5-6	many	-	CASSWTPSYNEQFF	TGTGCCAGCAGCTGGACACCTTCCTACAATGAGCAGTTCTTC
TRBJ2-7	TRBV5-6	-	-	CASHHGGGSSYEQYF	TGTGCCAGCCACCACGGAGGCGGGTCCTCCTACGAGCAGTACTTC
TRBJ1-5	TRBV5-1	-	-	CASILAPTVNQPQHF	TGCGCCAGCATCTTGGCCCCGACAGTCAATCAGCCCCAGCATTTT
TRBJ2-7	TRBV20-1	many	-	CSARARVIAYEQYF	TGCAGTGCTCGGGCTCGGGTAATAGCCTACGAGCAGTACTTC
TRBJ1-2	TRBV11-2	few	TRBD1	CASSLVSGGDYGYTF	TGTGCCAGCAGCTTAGTGTCAGGGGGCGACTATGGCTACACCTTC
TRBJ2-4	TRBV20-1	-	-	CSASTVGTNIQYF	TGCAGTGCTAGTACAGTGGGGACGAACATTCAGTACTTC
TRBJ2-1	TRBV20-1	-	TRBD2	CSARDLETSGRATSYNEQFF	TGCAGTGCTAGAGATCTGGAAACTAGCGGGAGGGCCACCTCCTACAATGAGCAGTTCTTC
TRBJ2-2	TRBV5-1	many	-	CASSLVPGFANTGELFF	TGCGCCAGCAGCTTGGTGCCTGGGTTTGCGAACACCGGGGAGCTGTTTTTT
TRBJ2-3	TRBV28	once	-	CASNLPRGSTDTQYF	TGTGCCAGCAACTTACCTCGGGGGTCCACAGATACGCAGTATTTT
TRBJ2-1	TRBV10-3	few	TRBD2	CAISESTDGTSRLPYNEQFF	TGTGCCATCAGTGAGTCCACTGACGGGACTAGCCGACTCCCCTACAATGAGCAGTTCTTC
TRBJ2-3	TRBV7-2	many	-	CASSLNRRRQYF	TGTGCCAGCAGCTTGAATCGCCGGAGGCAGTATTTT
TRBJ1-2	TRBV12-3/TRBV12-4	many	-	CASTPGGGGYTF	TGTGCCAGCACCCCTGGGGGAGGAGGCTACACCTTC
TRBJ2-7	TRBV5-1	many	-	CASSFGDFPYEQYF	TGCGCCAGCAGCTTTGGGGACTTCCCCTACGAGCAGTACTTC
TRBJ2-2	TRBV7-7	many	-	CASSLFPRTNTGELFF	TGTGCTAGCAGCTTATTCCCACGTACGAACACCGGGGAGCTGTTTTTT
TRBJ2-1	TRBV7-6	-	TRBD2	CASSLASGSNEQFF	TGTGCCAGCAGCTTAGCTAGCGGGAGCAATGAGCAGTTCTTC
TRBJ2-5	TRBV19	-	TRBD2	CASSIDRTSGRGETQYF	TGTGCCAGTAGTATAGATCGAACTAGCGGGAGAGGAGAGACCCAGTACTTC
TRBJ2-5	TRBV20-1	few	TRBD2	CSAAGLAGLETQYF	TGCAGTGCAGCGGGACTAGCGGGATTAGAGACCCAGTACTTC
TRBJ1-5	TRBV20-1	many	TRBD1	CSARPGQGDSQPQHF	TGCAGTGCTAGGCCGGGACAGGGGGACAGTCAGCCCCAGCATTTT
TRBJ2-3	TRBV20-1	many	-	CSAQIRGASTDTQYF	TGCAGTGCTCAGATCCGGGGGGCAAGCACAGATACGCAGTATTTT
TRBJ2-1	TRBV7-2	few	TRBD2	CASSLALAGNNEQFF	TGTGCCAGCAGCTTAGCACTAGCGGGGAACAATGAGCAGTTCTTC
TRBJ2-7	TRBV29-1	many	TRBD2	CSVVAGGPSYEQYF	TGCAGCGTTGTGGCGGGAGGGCCCTCCTACGAGCAGTACTTC
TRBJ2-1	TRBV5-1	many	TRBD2	CASSTSPGRTNEQFF	TGCGCCAGCAGCACCTCTCCCGGGAGGACAAATGAGCAGTTCTTC
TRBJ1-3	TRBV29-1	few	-	CSVAGGNTIYF	TGCAGCGTGGCAGGGGGAAACACCATATATTTT
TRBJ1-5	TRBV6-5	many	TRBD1	CASSYSGGRQPQHF	TGTGCCAGCAGTTATTCAGGGGGCCGGCAGCCCCAGCATTTT
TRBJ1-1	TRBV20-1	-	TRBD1	CSANPGTGGYTEAFF	TGCAGTGCTAATCCCGGGACAGGGGGATATACTGAAGCTTTCTTT
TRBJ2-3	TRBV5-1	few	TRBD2	CASTEPSGSSTDTQYF	TGCGCCAGCACCGAGCCTAGCGGATCTAGCACAGATACGCAGTATTTT
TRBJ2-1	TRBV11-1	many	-	CASSLEAAVAPYNEQFF	TGTGCCAGCAGCTTAGAGGCGGCGGTAGCCCCCTACAATGAGCAGTTCTTC
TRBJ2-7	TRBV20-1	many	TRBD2	CSANQPGLAAYEQYF	TGCAGTGCTAACCAACCGGGACTAGCGGCCTACGAGCAGTACTTC
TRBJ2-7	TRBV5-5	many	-	CASTSIGGPYEQYF	TGTGCCAGCACTTCGATTGGGGGGCCCTACGAGCAGTACTTC
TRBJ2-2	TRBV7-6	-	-	CASRPLGRLPGELFF	TGTGCCAGCAGACCCTTAGGGAGGTTGCCCGGGGAGCTGTTTTTT
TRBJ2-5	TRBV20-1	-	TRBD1	CSARSYPGQSKETQYF	TGCAGTGCCCGAAGCTATCCGGGACAGAGTAAAGAGACCCAGTACTTC
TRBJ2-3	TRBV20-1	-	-	CSASQLGTSTDTQYF	TGCAGTGCTAGCCAACTAGGCACCTCCACAGATACGCAGTATTTT
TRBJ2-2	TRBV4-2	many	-	CASSRPTNTGELFF	TGTGCCAGCAGCCGCCCCACGAACACCGGGGAGCTGTTTTTT
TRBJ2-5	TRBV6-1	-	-	CASRSNRGPPIQETQYF	TGTGCCAGCAGGTCTAACCGGGGACCACCAATCCAAGAGACCCAGTACTTC
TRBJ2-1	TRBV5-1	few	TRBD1	CASSLKVLGRQGQGGNEQFF	TGCGCCAGCAGCTTGAAAGTCTTGGGTAGACAGGGCCAAGGGGGTAATGAGCAGTTCTTC
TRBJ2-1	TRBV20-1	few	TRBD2	CSAIAGESAYNEQFF	TGCAGTGCCATAGCGGGAGAATCGGCCTACAATGAGCAGTTCTTC
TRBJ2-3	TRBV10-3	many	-	CAISREWGGDTQYF	TGTGCCATCAGCCGAGAGTGGGGTGGTGATACGCAGTATTTT
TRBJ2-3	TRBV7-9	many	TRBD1	CASSRGQGSTDTQYF	TGTGCCAGCAGCCGGGGACAGGGGAGCACAGATACGCAGTATTTT